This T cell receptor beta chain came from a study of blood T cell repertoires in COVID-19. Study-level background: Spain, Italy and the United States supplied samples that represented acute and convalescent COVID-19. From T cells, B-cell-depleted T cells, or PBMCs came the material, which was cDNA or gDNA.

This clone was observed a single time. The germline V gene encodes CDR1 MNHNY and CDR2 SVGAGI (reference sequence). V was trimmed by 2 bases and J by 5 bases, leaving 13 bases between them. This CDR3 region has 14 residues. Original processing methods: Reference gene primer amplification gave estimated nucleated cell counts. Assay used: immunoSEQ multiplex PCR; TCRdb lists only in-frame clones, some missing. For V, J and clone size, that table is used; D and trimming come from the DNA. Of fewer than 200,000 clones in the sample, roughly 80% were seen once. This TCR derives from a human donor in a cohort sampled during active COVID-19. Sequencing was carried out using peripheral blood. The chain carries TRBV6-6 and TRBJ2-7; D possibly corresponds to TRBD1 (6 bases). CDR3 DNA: TGTGCCAGCAGTTACGGGCAGGGGAGTAACGAGCAGTACTTC. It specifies CASSYGQGSNEQYF.